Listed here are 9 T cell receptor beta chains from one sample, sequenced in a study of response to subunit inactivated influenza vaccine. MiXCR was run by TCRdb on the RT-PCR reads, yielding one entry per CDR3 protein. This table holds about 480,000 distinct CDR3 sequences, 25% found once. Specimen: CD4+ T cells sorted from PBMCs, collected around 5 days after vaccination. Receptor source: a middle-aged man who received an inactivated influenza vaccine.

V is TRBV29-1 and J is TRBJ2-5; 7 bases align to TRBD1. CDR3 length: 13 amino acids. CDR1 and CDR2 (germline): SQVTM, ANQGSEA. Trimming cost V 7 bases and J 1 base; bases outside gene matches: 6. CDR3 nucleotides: TGCAGCGGTGGGGACAGAAGCCAAGAGACCCAGTACTTC. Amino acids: CSGGDRSQETQYF.

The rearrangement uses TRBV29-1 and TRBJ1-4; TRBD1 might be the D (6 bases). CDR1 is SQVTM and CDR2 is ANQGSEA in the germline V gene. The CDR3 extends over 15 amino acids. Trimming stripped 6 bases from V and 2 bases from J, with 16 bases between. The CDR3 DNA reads TGCAGCGTAGCGGGACAAAGTAACACTAATGAAAAACTGTTTTTT. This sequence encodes CSVAGQSNTNEKLFF.

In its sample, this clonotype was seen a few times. The CDR3 is CASSRNPRTGMMNTEAFF. CDR3 DNA sequence: TGTGCCAGCAGCCGAAACCCTCGGACGGGAATGATGAACACTGAAGCTTTCTTT. The V and J genes are TRBV11-2 and TRBJ1-1; D gene uncertain. V lost 5 bases and J lost 0, with 22 bases in between. The CDR3 loop spans 18 amino acids. Germline loops: CDR1 SGHAT, CDR2 FQNNGV.

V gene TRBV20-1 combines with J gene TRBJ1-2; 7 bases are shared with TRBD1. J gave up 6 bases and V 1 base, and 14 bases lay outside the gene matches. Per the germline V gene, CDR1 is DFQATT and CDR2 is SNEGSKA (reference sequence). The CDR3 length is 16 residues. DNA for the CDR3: TGCAGTGCTAGAGCGGGGAGGGGGCATCTTTGGGATGGCTACACCTTC. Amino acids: CSARAGRGHLWDGYTF.

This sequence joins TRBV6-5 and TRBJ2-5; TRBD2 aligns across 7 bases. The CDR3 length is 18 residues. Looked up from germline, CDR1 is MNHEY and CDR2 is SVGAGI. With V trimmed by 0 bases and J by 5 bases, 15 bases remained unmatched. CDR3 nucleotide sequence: TGTGCCAGCAGTTACTCTGGCCGGGGTCAGGGAGGGATGGAGACCCAGTACTTC. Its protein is CASSYSGRGQGGMETQYF.

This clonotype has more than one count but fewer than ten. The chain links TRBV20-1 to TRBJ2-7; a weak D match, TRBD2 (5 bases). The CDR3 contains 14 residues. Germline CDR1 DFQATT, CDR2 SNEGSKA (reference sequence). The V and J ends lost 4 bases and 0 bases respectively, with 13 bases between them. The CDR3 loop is CSATSTGSSYEQYF. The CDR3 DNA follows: TGCAGTGCTACCTCGACGGGGAGCTCCTACGAGCAGTACTTC.

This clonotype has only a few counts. CDR3 DNA: TGCGCCAGCAGCTTGGGAGGGACAGCAATCTACGAGCAGTACTTC. Translating it yields CASSLGGTAIYEQYF. The J gene is TRBJ2-7, the V gene TRBV5-1; 7 bases align to TRBD1. The CDR3 has 15 residues. The V and J ends lost 0 bases and 3 bases, in that order; junction bases with no gene match: 6. Germline V lookup: CDR1 SGHRS, CDR2 YFSETQ.

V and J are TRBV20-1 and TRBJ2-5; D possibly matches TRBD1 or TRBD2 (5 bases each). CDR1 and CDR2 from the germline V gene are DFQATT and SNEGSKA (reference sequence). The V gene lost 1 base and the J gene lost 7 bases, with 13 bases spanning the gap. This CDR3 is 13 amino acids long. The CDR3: CSARVGDVGTQYF. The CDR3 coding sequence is TGCAGTGCTAGAGTGGGGGATGTGGGGACCCAGTACTTC.

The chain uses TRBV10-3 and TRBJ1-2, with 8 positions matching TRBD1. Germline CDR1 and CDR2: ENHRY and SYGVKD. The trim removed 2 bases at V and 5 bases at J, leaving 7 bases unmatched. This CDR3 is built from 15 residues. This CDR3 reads CAISELTGGLYGYTF. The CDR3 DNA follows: TGTGCCATCAGTGAGCTAACAGGGGGGTTATATGGCTACACCTTC.